The 5 T cell receptor beta chains below were found in one sample sequenced in a study of blood T cell repertoires in COVID-19. Data came from immunoSEQ multiplex PCR; TCRdb stores just in-frame clones and leaves some out. The repertoire consists of about 210,000 clones, with about 85% occurring once and the leading ten covering 1.5% to 2%. Source material: peripheral blood. These receptors came from a man in his 70s with acute or convalescent COVID-19.

The chain combines TRBV19 with TRBJ1-5; D might be TRBD1 (5 bases). CDR1 and CDR2 from the germline V gene are LNHDA and SQIVND (reference sequence). V was cut by 8 bases and J by 7 bases, with 15 bases left in between. The CDR3 is 13 residues long. Written as DNA, the CDR3 is TGTGCCAGTTCGGGGGGGATGAACCAGCCCCAGCATTTT. Its protein product is CASSGGMNQPQHF. The full variable domain, completed using reference TRBV19 and TRBJ1-5, is DGGITQSPKYLFRKEGQNVTLSCEQNLNHDAMYWYRQDPGQGLRLIYYSQIVNDFQKGDIAEGYSVSREKKESFPLTVTSAQKNPTAFYLCASSGGMNQPQHFGDGTRLSIL.

The rearrangement joins TRBV6-5 to TRBJ2-1; TRBD2 aligns across 8 bases. From germline, CDR1 is MNHEY and CDR2 SVGAGI. The CDR3 has 13 residues. Trimming removed 8 bases from V and 6 bases from J; junction bases left unmatched: 6. The CDR3 is CASGLAYFNEQFF. In nucleotides, the CDR3 is TGTGCCAGCGGACTAGCCTATTTCAATGAGCAGTTCTTC.

The chain joins TRBV5-1 to TRBJ2-5, with D tentatively TRBD2 (6 bases). The CDR3 spans 14 residues. CDR1 and CDR2 (germline): SGHRS, YFSETQ. V was cut by 4 bases and J by 0 bases, with 10 bases left in between. This CDR3 reads CASSVSGYQETQYF. The CDR3 DNA reads as TGCGCCAGCAGCGTTAGCGGTTACCAAGAGACCCAGTACTTC. Full variable domain (rest looked up from reference TRBV5-1 and TRBJ2-5): KAGVTQTPRYLIKTRGQQVTLSCSPISGHRSVSWYQQTPGQGLQFLFEYFSETQRNKGNFPGRFSGRQFSNSRSEMNVSTLELGDSALYLCASSVSGYQETQYFGPGTRLLVL.

The chain couples TRBV9 to TRBJ2-5, with D possibly matching TRBD2 (7 bases). The CDR3 runs 14 residues. In germline, CDR1 is SGDLS, CDR2 YYNGEE. V was clipped by 0 bases and J by 4 bases, with 10 bases between them. The CDR3: CASSVEGGRETQYF. The DNA for the CDR3 is TGTGCCAGCAGCGTAGAGGGGGGGAGAGAGACCCAGTACTTC.

The CDR3 sequence: CASSQEGGSPQPQHF. DNA for the CDR3: TGCGCCAGCAGCCAAGAGGGGGGGTCGCCTCAGCCCCAGCATTTT. The V and J genes are TRBV4-1 and TRBJ1-5, with a tentative D call TRBD1 (5 bases). V was clipped by 0 bases and J by 6 bases, with 12 bases between them. Germline V gene sequence: CDR1 MGHRA, CDR2 YSYEKL. This CDR3 has 15 residues.